Listed below are T cell receptor beta chains from one sample, sequenced in a study of technical replicates of blood from a handful of donors. Clones were sequenced by immunoSEQ multiplex PCR, and TCRdb holds only the in-frame ones, with some missing. The table lists tens of thousands of clones, about 95% of them singletons. Sequenced sample: T cells isolated from PBMCs. Source of these receptors: a human donor in good health. Both conserved end residues are part of each CDR3. The order of the fields is V gene, clone size, J gene, D gene, CDR3 DNA, CDR3 protein. The D gene is left open where the match is weak. Clone sizes are given selectively: once, few, many, or a class where the clone is expanded.

TRBV9	-	TRBJ1-2	-	TGTGCCAGCAGCCTGATGGACAGCAACTATGGCTACACCTTC	CASSLMDSNYGYTF
TRBV18	-	TRBJ1-5	TRBD1	TGTGCCAGCTCACCGACAGGGGAATGGAGCAATCAGCCCCAGCATTTT	CASSPTGEWSNQPQHF
TRBV6-4	-	TRBJ2-1	TRBD2	TGTGCCAGCAGAAAGAGTAGCGGGAGGGACGGCAATGAGCAGTTCTTC	CASRKSSGRDGNEQFF
TRBV7-9	-	TRBJ2-1	-	TGTGCCAGCAGCTTAGCAGCGGTGATCTACAATGAGCAGTTCTTC	CASSLAAVIYNEQFF
TRBV28	-	TRBJ2-7	-	TGTGCCAGCAGTGCCCATGATCAGGGTCTCTACGAGCAGTACTTC	CASSAHDQGLYEQYF
TRBV16	-	TRBJ1-2	-	TGTGCCAGCAGCCCGACTGCGGCGGATGGCTACACCTTC	CASSPTAADGYTF
TRBV5-4	-	TRBJ2-1	TRBD2	TGTGCCAGCAGCTTGGGGTGGGGACTAGCGGGAGGTAATGAGCAGTTCTTC	CASSLGWGLAGGNEQFF
TRBV7-9	-	TRBJ2-1	TRBD2	TGTGCCAGCAGCGCCCCGGGACTAGCGTACAATGAGCAGTTCTTC	CASSAPGLAYNEQFF
TRBV12-5	few	TRBJ2-1	TRBD2	TGTGCTAGTGGCATGCCCGGGACTAGCGCCGGTGAGCAGTTCTTC	CASGMPGTSAGEQFF
TRBV30	-	TRBJ2-3	-	TGTGCCTGGAGTAATGGGCAGGTCACAGATACGCAGTATTTT	CAWSNGQVTDTQYF
TRBV19	-	TRBJ1-2	TRBD1	TGTGCCAGTAGTGACAGGGGGGATGGCTACACCTTC	CASSDRGDGYTF
TRBV9	-	TRBJ2-7	TRBD1	TGTGCCAGCAGCGTACGGATGGGACAGGGGGCCGACGAGCAGTACTTC	CASSVRMGQGADEQYF
TRBV28	-	TRBJ1-2	-	TGTGCCAGCAGCCCGGGGGGGTATGGCTACACCTTC	CASSPGGYGYTF
TRBV5-6	-	TRBJ2-1	-	TGTGCCAGCAGCTTCGGGACAATTTACAATGAGCAGTTCTTC	CASSFGTIYNEQFF
TRBV2	-	TRBJ1-3	-	TGTGCCAGCAGCCTCGACAGCCTCGGAAACACCATATATTTT	CASSLDSLGNTIYF
TRBV19	-	TRBJ1-3	TRBD1	TGTGCCAGTAGTATTTTCCATGGACAGGGCATCGGAAACACCATATATTTT	CASSIFHGQGIGNTIYF
TRBV2	-	TRBJ1-5	-	TGTGCCAGCAGTGCAGGTTGGGATCAGCCCCAGCATTTT	CASSAGWDQPQHF
TRBV4-3	-	TRBJ2-3	TRBD2	TGCGCCAGCAGCCAGCGGGAGAGCACAGATACGCAGTATTTT	CASSQRESTDTQYF
TRBV28	-	TRBJ1-2	-	TGTGCCAGCAGTTTTTTAGTAGCTAACTATGGCTACACCTTC	CASSFLVANYGYTF
TRBV4-2	-	TRBJ2-1	-	TGTGCCAGCAGCCAGGCCCACTATAACAATGAGCAGTTCTTC	CASSQAHYNNEQFF
TRBV6-5	few	TRBJ1-3	-	TGTGCCAGCAGGGTACACGTCTCTGGAAACACCATATATTTT	CASRVHVSGNTIYF
TRBV9	once	TRBJ2-5	TRBD2	TGTGCCAGCAGCGCCATACTAGCGGGAGGGCACGGGGAAGAGACCCAGTACTTC	CASSAILAGGHGEETQYF
TRBV7-3	few	TRBJ1-1	TRBD1	TGTGCCAGCAGCTTAACAGGGGGCTACACTGAAGCTTTCTTT	CASSLTGGYTEAFF
TRBV6-5	-	TRBJ1-1	-	TGTGCCAGCAGTTCCCTGAGGCAGCTGTCTAACACTGAAGCTTTCTTT	CASSSLRQLSNTEAFF
TRBV27	-	TRBJ2-1	TRBD1	TGTGCCAGCAGGACAGGGGGAGCGTTCAATGAGCAGTTCTTC	CASRTGGAFNEQFF
TRBV9	-	TRBJ2-7	-	TGTGCCAGCAGCGTAGCCCCAGGCGGGTACGAGCAGTACTTC	CASSVAPGGYEQYF
TRBV9	-	TRBJ2-1	-	TGTGCCAGCAGCCCAATTAAACGACCGTCGAGGACTTACAATGAGCAGTTCTTC	CASSPIKRPSRTYNEQFF
TRBV6-5	-	TRBJ1-4	TRBD1	TGTGCCAGCAGCCGCGACAGGGGGAGTGAAAAACTGTTTTTT	CASSRDRGSEKLFF
TRBV11-2	-	TRBJ2-3	-	TGTGCCAGCAGCTTAGATCTGAGGACTATCAACACAGATACGCAGTATTTT	CASSLDLRTINTDTQYF
TRBV7-2	once	TRBJ2-1	-	TGTGCCAGCAGCTTTACGCGGGGTACTTACAATGAGCAGTTCTTC	CASSFTRGTYNEQFF
TRBV6-5	-	TRBJ1-2	-	TGTGCCAGCAGTTACTCGACATCCTATGGCTACACCTTC	CASSYSTSYGYTF
TRBV7-6	-	TRBJ2-1	-	TGTGCCAGCAGCGAACGGGGTAGTGAGCAGTTCTTC	CASSERGSEQFF
TRBV28	once	TRBJ2-3	TRBD2	TGTGCCAGCACACTAGCGGGAGGGGAAGATACGCAGTATTTT	CASTLAGGEDTQYF
TRBV6-4	-	TRBJ1-2	TRBD1	TGTGCCAGCAGTGACTCCGCAGGGGGCGGGTATGGCTACACCTTC	CASSDSAGGGYGYTF
TRBV7-8	-	TRBJ2-1	TRBD2	TGTGCCAGCAGCTTACCTAGCGGGAGGGCCACTGAGCAGTTCTTC	CASSLPSGRATEQFF
TRBV5-6	-	TRBJ2-1	-	TGTGCCAGCAGTAAGGGGAACAATGAGCAGTTCTTC	CASSKGNNEQFF
TRBV28	-	TRBJ2-1	TRBD2	TGTGCCAGCAGTTTGGTAGAGCGGGAGGGCCGGACCTACAATGAGCAGTTCTTC	CASSLVEREGRTYNEQFF
TRBV19	-	TRBJ1-5	TRBD1	TGTGCCAGTAGTATCGCGACAGGGAATCAGCCCCAGCATTTT	CASSIATGNQPQHF
TRBV10-3	-	TRBJ1-2	-	TGTGCCATCAAGGAGATTCAGGGACTCTATGGCTACACCTTC	CAIKEIQGLYGYTF
TRBV7-9	-	TRBJ2-1	-	TGTGCCAGCAGTCCAGCGGGTAGCTCCTACAATGAGCAGTTCTTC	CASSPAGSSYNEQFF
TRBV5-3	-	TRBJ2-7	TRBD1	TGTGCCAGAAGCTTGATCTTAACGGGACAGAGGGCCTACGAGCAGTACTTC	CARSLILTGQRAYEQYF
TRBV5-1	once	TRBJ2-7	TRBD2	TGCGCCAGCCAGACTAGCGGGAGTCAGAGCGAGCAGTACTTC	CASQTSGSQSEQYF
TRBV19	once	TRBJ1-4	-	TGTGCCAGTAGTGTTAACAGGGCAACTAATGAAAAACTGTTTTTT	CASSVNRATNEKLFF
TRBV9	-	TRBJ2-5	TRBD2	TGTGCCAGCAGCGTAGACGGGAGGGCCTATGAGACCCAGTACTTC	CASSVDGRAYETQYF
TRBV27	-	TRBJ1-2	TRBD1	TGTGCCAGCAGTTTAGGGCCAGGGACAGGGTACGGCTATGGCTACACCTTC	CASSLGPGTGYGYGYTF
TRBV6-5	-	TRBJ1-2	-	TGTGCCAGCAGTTACTCGAAGTCAGGGGCCTATGGCTACACCTTC	CASSYSKSGAYGYTF
TRBV10-3	-	TRBJ2-7	TRBD2	TGTGCCATCAGTCCCCTAGCGGGAGGGGGGTACGAGCAGTACTTC	CAISPLAGGGYEQYF
TRBV18	-	TRBJ1-4	-	TGTGCCAGCTCACCTTTGCAGGGCGGTAATGAAAAACTGTTTTTT	CASSPLQGGNEKLFF
TRBV7-9	-	TRBJ2-3	-	TGTGCCAGCAGCTTTCGGCAGGGTAAGAGCACAGATACGCAGTATTTT	CASSFRQGKSTDTQYF
TRBV11-3	-	TRBJ2-2	TRBD2	TGTGCCAGCAGCCCAGATACTAGCGGGAGGACACTCCCCGGGGAGCTGTTTTTT	CASSPDTSGRTLPGELFF
TRBV6-1	-	TRBJ1-5	-	TGTGCCAGCAGTGCAACCGGTAATCAGCCCCAGCATTTT	CASSATGNQPQHF